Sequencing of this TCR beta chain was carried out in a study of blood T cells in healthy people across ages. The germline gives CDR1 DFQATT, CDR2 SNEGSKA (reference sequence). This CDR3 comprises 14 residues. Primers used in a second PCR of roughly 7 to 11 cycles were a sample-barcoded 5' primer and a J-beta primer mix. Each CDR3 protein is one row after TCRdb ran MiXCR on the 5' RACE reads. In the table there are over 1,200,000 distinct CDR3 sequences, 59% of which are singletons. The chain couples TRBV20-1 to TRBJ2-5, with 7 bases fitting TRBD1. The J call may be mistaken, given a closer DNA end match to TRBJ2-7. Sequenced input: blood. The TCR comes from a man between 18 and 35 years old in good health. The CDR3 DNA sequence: TGCAGTGCTAGAGATGATAAGGGGGCCCACGAGCAGTACTTC. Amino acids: CSARDDKGAHEQYF.